The text below deals with one TCR beta chain. What it binds is unknown. This specimen comes from a study of CXCR3-negative and CXCR3-positive naive CD8 T cells. Overall study results and limits: Compared with CXCR3-negative naive cells, CXCR3-positive naive cells showed more hydrophobic TRB CDR3s. The study inferred TCR strength from TRB CDR3 properties and found comparable surface CD5 between naive subsets.

The germline gives CDR1 SEHNR, CDR2 FQNEAQ (reference sequence). The CDR3 covers 13 residues. The TRB cDNA libraries were prepared by 5' RACE with UMI labels. No DNA is given; TCRdb re-called the 5' RACE reads and lists each CDR3 protein once. This repertoire includes about 94,000 distinct CDR3 sequences. The clonotype comes from a human donor in good health. Some clones in this sample may be carry-over from other donors' samples. Input material: naive CXCR3+ CD8+ T cells from blood. Sample subset: CD45RO-CCR7+CD27+CD95- naive CD8+ T cells expressing CXCR3 (TNR3+). The chain links TRBV7-9 to TRBJ2-7; there is no DNA to check the TCRdb D call of TRBD1. CDR3 region: CASSPQGAHEQYF.